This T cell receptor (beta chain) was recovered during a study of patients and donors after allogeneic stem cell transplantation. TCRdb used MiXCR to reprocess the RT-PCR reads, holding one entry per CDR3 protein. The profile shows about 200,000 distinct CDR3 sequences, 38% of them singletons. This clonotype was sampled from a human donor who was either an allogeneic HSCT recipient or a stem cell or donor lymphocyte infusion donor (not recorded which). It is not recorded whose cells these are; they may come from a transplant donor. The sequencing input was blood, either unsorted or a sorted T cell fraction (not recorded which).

CDR3 bases: TGTGCCAGCAGTTTCTATCTAGCGGGCACAGATACGCAGTATTTT. Residues: CASSFYLAGTDTQYF. The gene calls are TRBV12-3 or TRBV12-4 and TRBJ2-3; 7 nucleotides align to TRBD2. The CDR3 is 15 amino acids. With V trimmed by 3 bases and J by 1 base, 4 bases remained unmatched.